This TCR beta chain was observed in a study of blood T cell repertoires in COVID-19. Study-level information: The United States, Italy and Spain were the sources of the acute and convalescent COVID-19 samples.

This clone was detected only once. This table comes from immunoSEQ multiplex PCR, and its TCRdb copy is limited to in-frame clones, with some not included. The sample lists roughly 290,000 clones; around four fifths were seen once. Germline trimming cut 3 bases from V and 7 bases from J; bases unmatched to any gene: 13. Per germline, CDR1 KGHDR and CDR2 SFDVKD. The CDR3 runs to 17 residues. This receptor was obtained from a woman aged 50 to 65 with active or convalescent COVID-19. The sequencing sample was made of peripheral blood. The J gene is TRBJ1-5, the V gene TRBV24-1; 8 nucleotides match TRBD1. The CDR3 DNA reads as TGTGCCACCAGTGATGGTGGACAGGGAGTCGGCCGGCAGCCCCAGCATTTT. It translates to CATSDGGQGVGRQPQHF.